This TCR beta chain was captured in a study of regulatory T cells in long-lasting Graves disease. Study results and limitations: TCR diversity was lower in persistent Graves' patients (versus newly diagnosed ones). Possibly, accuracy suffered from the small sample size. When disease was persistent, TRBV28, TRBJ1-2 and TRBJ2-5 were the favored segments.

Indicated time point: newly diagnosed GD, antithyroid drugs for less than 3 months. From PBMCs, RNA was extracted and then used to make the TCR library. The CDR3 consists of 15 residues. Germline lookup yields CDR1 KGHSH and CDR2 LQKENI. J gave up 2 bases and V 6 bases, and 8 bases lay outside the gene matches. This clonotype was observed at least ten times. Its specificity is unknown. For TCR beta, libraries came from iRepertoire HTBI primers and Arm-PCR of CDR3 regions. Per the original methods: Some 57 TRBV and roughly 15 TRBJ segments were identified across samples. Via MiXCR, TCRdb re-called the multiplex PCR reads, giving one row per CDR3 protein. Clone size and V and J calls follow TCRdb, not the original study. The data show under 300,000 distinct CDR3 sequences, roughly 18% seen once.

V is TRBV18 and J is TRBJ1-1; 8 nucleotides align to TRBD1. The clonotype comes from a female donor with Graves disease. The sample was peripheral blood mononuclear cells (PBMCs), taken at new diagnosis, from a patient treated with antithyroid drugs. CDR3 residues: CASSYGQGQNTEAFF. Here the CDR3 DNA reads TGTGCCAGCTCTTACGGACAGGGCCAAAACACTGAAGCTTTCTTT.